Following are 26 T cell receptor beta chains from one sample sequenced in a study of blood T cell repertoires in COVID-19. Generated by immunoSEQ multiplex PCR, the TCRdb table keeps only in-frame clones and is missing some. The table lists some 220,000 clones, 84% of them singletons. Sequences were obtained from peripheral blood. Every receptor here comes from a man aged 50 to 60 with active or convalescent COVID-19.

The chain is built from TRBV7-8 and TRBJ2-7; the match to TRBD2 covers 8 bases. Germline V gene data show CDR1 as SGHVS and CDR2 as FQNEAQ. This CDR3 comprises 16 residues. The V gene end was trimmed by 5 bases and the J gene end by 0 bases; junction bases not matched to a gene: 9. CDR3 nucleotide sequence: TGTGCCAGCAGCCACGCTGTAGCGGGGCCCTCCTACGAGCAGTACGTC. Translating gives CASSHAVAGPSYEQYV.

This chain joins TRBV15 and TRBJ2-3; 7 bases map to TRBD1. The ends lost 2 bases at V and 1 base at J; junction bases unmatched: 6. The CDR3 consists of 16 residues. Germline V lookup: CDR1 LNHNV, CDR2 YYDKDF (reference sequence). Here the CDR3 reads CATSRPGTVGTDTQYF. The CDR3 nucleotides read TGTGCCACCAGCAGACCCGGGACAGTGGGCACAGATACGCAGTATTTT. Combining the CDR3 with reference TRBV15 and TRBJ2-3 gives the whole variable domain DAMVIQNPRYQVTQFGKPVTLSCSQTLNHNVMYWYQQKSSQAPKLLFHYYDKDFNNEADTPDNFQSRRPNTSFCFLDIRSPGLGDTAMYLCATSRPGTVGTDTQYFGPGTRLTVL.

The chain carries TRBV5-5 and TRBJ2-3, with TRBD2 matching over 7 bases. Germline CDR1 reads SGHKS; CDR2 reads YYEKEE (reference sequence). This CDR3 is 16 amino acids long. Trimming cost V 1 base and J 14 bases; bases outside gene matches: 19. CDR3 sequence reads: CASSLMSGRVDTTRYF. The CDR3 bases are TGTGCCAGCAGCTTGATGTCGGGGAGGGTAGATACTACGAGGTATTTT.

The chain couples TRBV23-1 to TRBJ1-4; TRBD1 is a possible D gene (5 bases). TRBV23-1 is an ORF, and what it does is uncertain. V was pared by 6 bases and J by 2 bases, with 10 bases between. This CDR3 is built from 14 residues. CDR3 nucleotides: TGCGCCAGCAGGGGGGGACGGACTAATGAAAAACTGTTTTTT. Encoded protein: CASRGGRTNEKLFF.

This chain's CDR3 is CASSRDRGRAGELFF. CDR3 sequence (DNA): TGTGCCAGCAGCCGGGACAGGGGGCGGGCCGGGGAGCTGTTTTTT. The chain couples TRBV6-5 to TRBJ2-2, with 12 bases matching TRBD1. V was pared by 6 bases and J by 6 bases, with 5 bases of the junction left unmatched. CDR3 size: 15 residues. Germline CDR1 reads MNHEY; CDR2 reads SVGAGI.

The chain has TRBV7-2 and TRBJ2-3, with TRBD2 as a possible D gene (7 bases). V gave up 5 bases and J gave up 2 bases, with 20 bases separating them. Germline CDR1 reads SGHTA; CDR2 reads FQGNSA. The CDR3 covers 17 residues. CDR3 sequence reads: CASSPRGGGRSTDTQYF. CDR3 nucleotide sequence: TGTGCCAGCAGCCCTAGGGGGGGAGGCAGGTCCACAGATACGCAGTATTTT.

The chain joins TRBV18 to TRBJ2-7, with 13 bases matching TRBD2. V lost 3 bases and J lost 3; bases outside the gene matches: 2. The CDR3 covers 15 residues. Germline loops: CDR1 KGHSH, CDR2 LQKENI. The CDR3 here is CASSPGTSGVYEQYF. As DNA, the CDR3 is TGTGCCAGCTCACCTGGGACTAGCGGGGTCTACGAGCAGTACTTC.

This clone was counted a few times. This chain joins TRBV5-4 and TRBJ1-3; D is ambiguous. V lost 3 bases and J 0 bases, leaving 13 bases between the germline ends. The CDR3 is 16 residues long. Germline assignment: CDR1 SGHNT and CDR2 YYREEE (reference sequence). The CDR3 sequence: CASSSGGRISGNTIYF. CDR3 nucleotide sequence: TGTGCCAGCAGCTCCGGCGGCAGAATCTCTGGAAACACCATATATTTT.

This chain uses TRBV7-8 with TRBJ2-5; TRBD2 is a possible D gene (5 bases). This CDR3 contains 15 residues. V gave up 3 bases and J gave up 5 bases, with 16 bases separating them. The germline V gene has CDR1 SGHVS and CDR2 FQNEAQ. The DNA for the CDR3 is TGTGCCAGCAGCTTTGCCCTCGGGGTCCGGGAGACCCAGTACTTC. Translating gives CASSFALGVRETQYF.

The chain combines TRBV7-8 with TRBJ2-5, with TRBD1 identical over 7 bases. Trimming cost V 5 bases and J 0 bases; bases outside gene matches: 6. This CDR3 comprises 15 residues. Germline CDR1 reads SGHVS; CDR2 reads FQNEAQ. CDR3 in DNA: TGTGCCAGCAGCGAAGGGACAGTCAACCAAGAGACCCAGTACTTC. Its translation is CASSEGTVNQETQYF. The variable domain in full, with the rest retrieved from reference TRBV7-8 and TRBJ2-5, is GAGVSQSPRYKVAKRGQDVALRCDPISGHVSLFWYQQALGQGPEFLTYFQNEAQLDKSGLPSDRFFAERPEGSVSTLKIQRTQQEDSAVYLCASSEGTVNQETQYFGPGTRLLVL.

The gene calls are TRBV5-5 and TRBJ1-3; D is undetermined. Trimming shortened V by 4 bases and J by 1 base, and 15 bases separated the two germline ends. The germline V gene has CDR1 SGHKS and CDR2 YYEKEE (reference sequence). CDR3 length: 16 residues. The CDR3 loop is CASSPRLSSSGNTIYF. The CDR3 DNA follows: TGTGCCAGCAGCCCCCGGTTGTCCTCGTCTGGAAACACCATATATTTT. Looking up the rest from reference TRBV5-5 and TRBJ1-3 gives the full variable domain: DAGVTQSPTHLIKTRGQQVTLRCSPISGHKSVSWYQQVLGQGPQFIFQYYEKEERGRGNFPDRFSARQFPNYSSELNVNALLLGDSALYLCASSPRLSSSGNTIYFGEGSWLTVV.

The chain links TRBV7-2 to TRBJ2-3, with D possibly TRBD2 on 6 matching bases. V lost 3 bases and J lost 4, with 17 bases in between. The CDR3 covers 16 residues. Germline V gives CDR1 SGHTA, CDR2 FQGNSA. CDR3 region: CASSFGTLRSSDTQYF. In DNA, the CDR3 is TGTGCCAGCAGCTTTGGGACTTTGCGTTCCTCAGATACGCAGTATTTT.

This clone has just one count. V gene TRBV21-1 combines with J gene TRBJ2-3; TRBD2 is the table's D call, not checked against the DNA. TRBV21-1 is a recognized pseudogene. The CDR3 contains 18 residues. This chain's CDR3 is CASISRSGGAALTDTQYF. The DNA for the CDR3 is TGTGCCAGCATCTCAAGGAGCGGGGGGGCCGCTTTGACAGATACGCAGTATTTT.

The chain carries TRBV5-5 and TRBJ1-2; 8 positions agree with TRBD1. The germline V gene encodes CDR1 SGHKS and CDR2 YYEKEE (reference sequence). V was clipped by 4 bases and J by 4 bases; unmatched bases: 9. The CDR3 totals 15 residues. The CDR3 loop reads CASSPDITGGYGYTF. The CDR3 DNA follows: TGTGCCAGCAGCCCTGATATTACAGGGGGCTATGGCTACACCTTC.

The gene calls are TRBV2 and TRBJ2-7; 10 bases are a match to TRBD2. Germline V gene sequence: CDR1 SNHLY, CDR2 FYNNEI. J gave up 7 bases and V 4 bases, and 10 bases lay outside the gene matches. The CDR3 covers 15 residues. The CDR3 loop reads CASSGLAGRLGEQYF. The CDR3, as DNA: TGTGCCAGCAGTGGACTAGCGGGTAGGCTGGGGGAGCAGTACTTC.

This chain links TRBV7-3 with TRBJ2-3; 7 bases match TRBD2. The CDR3 contains 15 residues. The junction had 6 bases not matched to a gene; V was cut back by 2 bases and J by 4 bases. From germline, CDR1 is SGHTA and CDR2 FQGTGA. As DNA, the CDR3 is TGTGCCAGCAGCTTAGGTTCAGCGGGACCAGATACGCAGTATTTT. Its protein product is CASSLGSAGPDTQYF.

This clone is a singleton in its sample. The rearrangement uses TRBV18 and TRBJ2-7; TRBD1 agrees at 8 bases. CDR3 length: 13 amino acids. Germline values: CDR1 KGHSH, CDR2 LQKENI. V shed 3 bases, J shed 6 bases, and the junction held 4 bases outside the gene matches. CDR3 amino acids: CASSPQDRVEQYV. CDR3 coding DNA: TGTGCCAGCTCACCCCAGGACAGGGTCGAGCAGTACGTC.

This clone appeared a few times. This sequence joins TRBV27 and TRBJ2-7, with D tentatively TRBD1 (6 bases). The CDR3 loop spans 14 amino acids. Trimming pared 3 bases from V and 5 bases from J, leaving 14 bases between. The germline CDR1 and CDR2 sequences are MNHEY and SMNVEV (reference sequence). Here the CDR3 DNA reads TGTGCCAGCAGTTTCAGGGGACCGGTTGACGAGCAGTACTTC. Protein product: CASSFRGPVDEQYF.

The chain carries TRBV18 and TRBJ1-5; 10 bases map to TRBD1. The length of the CDR3 is 15 residues. CDR1 is KGHSH and CDR2 is LQKENI in the germline V gene. V lost 6 bases to trimming and J lost 4 bases; unmatched junction nucleotides: 6. The CDR3 sequence is CASSPDRGQNQPQHF. In DNA, the CDR3 is TGTGCCAGCTCTCCAGACAGGGGGCAGAATCAGCCCCAGCATTTT.

The rearrangement uses TRBV18 and TRBJ1-1; D not resolved. The CDR3 runs 15 residues. Germline assignment: CDR1 KGHSH and CDR2 LQKENI. Trimming removed 0 bases at V and 5 bases at J, with 13 bases between. The CDR3 reads CASSPPSPGSTEAFF. The CDR3 DNA reads TGTGCCAGCTCACCACCGTCCCCGGGGAGTACTGAAGCTTTCTTT.

This chain joins TRBV27 and TRBJ2-6; TRBD1 aligns across 7 bases. The CDR3 consists of 16 residues. From germline, CDR1 is MNHEY and CDR2 SMNVEV (reference sequence). Trimming at V came to 6 bases and at J to 0 bases, leaving 5 bases not matched to a gene. CDR3 nucleotide sequence: TGTGCCAGCAGGGCAACAGGGGACTCTGGGGCCAACGTCCTGACTTTC. This sequence encodes CASRATGDSGANVLTF.

As DNA, the CDR3 is TGTGCCAGCAGGGGGCTAGCGGTCGCCGGGGAGCTGTTTTTT. Amino acids: CASRGLAVAGELFF. V gene TRBV2 combines with J gene TRBJ2-2, with TRBD2 matching 7 bases. Germline V gene sequence: CDR1 SNHLY, CDR2 FYNNEI. The J segment lost 6 bases and the V segment lost 6 bases, leaving 7 bases of the junction unmatched. CDR3 size: 14 residues.

This chain uses TRBV4-3 with TRBJ2-1; 7 bases line up with TRBD1. The V segment lost 0 bases and the J segment 2 bases; nucleotides outside the gene matches: 4. This CDR3 is 16 amino acids long. CDR1 and CDR2 from the germline V gene are LGHNA and YSLEER. DNA of the CDR3: TGCGCCAGCAGCCAAGATGTGACAGGGACCTACAATGAGCAGTTCTTC. Translation: CASSQDVTGTYNEQFF.

The chain carries TRBV4-3 and TRBJ2-2; 9 bases line up with TRBD1. Per germline, CDR1 LGHNA and CDR2 YSLEER. Trimming removed 4 bases from V and 6 bases from J; junction bases left unmatched: 6. The CDR3 is 15 residues long. CDR3 nucleotides: TGCGCCAGCAGCCGAGGGACAGGGCGTCCCGGGGAGCTGTTTTTT. This sequence encodes CASSRGTGRPGELFF.

The chain uses TRBV7-9 and TRBJ1-2, with D perhaps matching TRBD1 (5 bases). CDR3 length equals 16 residues. V lost 2 bases and J 0 bases, leaving 13 bases between the germline ends. CDR1 is SEHNR, CDR2 FQNEAQ, per germline (reference sequence). The CDR3 region is CASSLPRDSANYGYTF. The CDR3 nucleotides read TGTGCCAGCAGCTTACCCCGGGACTCAGCTAACTATGGCTACACCTTC. The whole variable domain, remainder taken from reference TRBV7-9 and TRBJ1-2, is DTGVSQNPRHKITKRGQNVTFRCDPISEHNRLYWYRQTLGQGPEFLTYFQNEAQLEKSRLLSDRFSAERPKGSFSTLEIQRTEQGDSAMYLCASSLPRDSANYGYTFGSGTRLTVV.

The chain combines TRBV7-9 with TRBJ2-3; 8 positions match TRBD2. Looked up from germline, CDR1 is SEHNR and CDR2 is FQNEAQ (reference sequence). Trimming at V came to 2 bases and at J to 0 bases, leaving 4 bases not matched to a gene. The CDR3 is 16 residues long. The CDR3 region has the DNA TGTGCCAGCAGCTTAATGCGGGGGGATAGCACAGATACGCAGTATTTT. Its protein is CASSLMRGDSTDTQYF.